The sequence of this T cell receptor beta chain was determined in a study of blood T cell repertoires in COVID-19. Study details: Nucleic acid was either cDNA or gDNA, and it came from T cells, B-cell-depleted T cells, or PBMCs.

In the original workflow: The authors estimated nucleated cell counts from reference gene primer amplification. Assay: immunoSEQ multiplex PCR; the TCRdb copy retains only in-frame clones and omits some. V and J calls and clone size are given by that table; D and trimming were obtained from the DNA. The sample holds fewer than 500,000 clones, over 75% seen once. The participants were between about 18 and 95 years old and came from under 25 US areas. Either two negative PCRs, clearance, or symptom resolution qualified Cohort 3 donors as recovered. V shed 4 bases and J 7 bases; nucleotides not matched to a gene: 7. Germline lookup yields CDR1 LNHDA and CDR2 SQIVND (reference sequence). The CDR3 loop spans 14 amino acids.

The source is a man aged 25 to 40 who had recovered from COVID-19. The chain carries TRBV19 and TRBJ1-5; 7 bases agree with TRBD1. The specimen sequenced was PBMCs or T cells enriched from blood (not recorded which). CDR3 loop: CASSKQGPGQPQHF. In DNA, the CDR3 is TGTGCCAGTAGTAAACAGGGGCCGGGGCAGCCCCAGCATTTT.